The 19 T cell receptor beta chains presented below share a single source sample, sequenced in a study of blood T cell repertoires in COVID-19. TCRdb's table, derived via immunoSEQ multiplex PCR, lists solely in-frame clones and lacks some. Here the sample spans 84,000 or so clones, approximately 92% being singletons. The material sequenced was peripheral blood. The receptors originated from a woman aged 55-75 years with active COVID-19.

V usage is TRBV19 and J usage is TRBJ1-1, with 8 bases identical to TRBD1. Trimming removed 5 bases from V and 3 bases from J; junction bases left unmatched: 8. Germline CDR1 LNHDA, CDR2 SQIVND (reference sequence). This CDR3 spans 15 amino acids. CDR3 DNA: TGTGCCAGTAGTTCTCAGGGGGCATCGGACACTGAAGCTTTCTTT. The encoded protein is CASSSQGASDTEAFF.

This clone occurred once. The chain employs TRBV7-8 and TRBJ2-1, with D perhaps matching TRBD2 (5 bases). Germline V gives CDR1 SGHVS, CDR2 FQNEAQ. The CDR3 loop spans 16 amino acids. V was clipped by 4 bases and J by 0 bases, with 13 bases between them. The CDR3 sequence: CASSSSRGSSYNEQFF. Written as DNA, the CDR3 is TGTGCCAGCAGCTCCTCCCGGGGAAGCTCCTACAATGAGCAGTTCTTC.

The rearrangement joins TRBV2 to TRBJ2-7; 7 bases align to TRBD1. CDR1 SNHLY and CDR2 FYNNEI come from the germline V gene. V lost 1 base and J lost 1; bases outside the gene matches: 4. CDR3 length equals 15 residues. This CDR3 reads CASSEGGTASYEQYF. In DNA, the CDR3 is TGTGCCAGCAGTGAAGGGGGGACAGCATCCTACGAGCAGTACTTC.

V is TRBV2 and J is TRBJ1-4, with D unresolved. Germline V gives CDR1 SNHLY, CDR2 FYNNEI. V shed 4 bases and J shed 0 bases, with 9 bases lying between them. CDR3 length: 15 residues. CDR3 sequence: CASSVGAATNEKLFF. CDR3 DNA: TGTGCCAGCAGTGTCGGAGCAGCAACTAATGAAAAACTGTTTTTT.

The chain couples TRBV27 to TRBJ1-2; weak D call: TRBD1 (5 bases). This CDR3 region has 13 residues. With 3 bases removed from V and 4 bases from J, the gap between germline ends came to 9 bases. The germline gives CDR1 MNHEY, CDR2 SMNVEV (reference sequence). The CDR3 coding sequence is TGTGCCAGCAGTTTTGGCGGGACCTATGGCTACACCTTC. Translated, it gives CASSFGGTYGYTF.

The J gene is TRBJ2-2, the V gene TRBV7-2; 7 bases are a match to TRBD1. Per the germline V gene, CDR1 is SGHTA and CDR2 is FQGNSA. The CDR3 loop spans 16 amino acids. The V and J ends lost 5 bases and 5 bases, in that order; junction bases with no gene match: 11. Written as DNA, the CDR3 is TGTGCCAGCAGCCCGGATCTGACAGGGTTAACCGGGGAGCTGTTTTTT. Protein: CASSPDLTGLTGELFF.

The gene calls are TRBV3-1 (or the pseudogene TRBV3-2) and TRBJ1-1; D may be TRBD1 (5 bases). Germline V CDR1 and CDR2: LGHDT, YNNKEL (reference sequence). The length of the CDR3 is 14 residues. V lost 3 bases and J 1 base, leaving 9 bases between the germline ends. CDR3 coding DNA: TGTGCCAGCAGCCAGGGGCTGAAGAACACTGAAGCTTTCTTT. Protein product: CASSQGLKNTEAFF.

The chain employs TRBV10-2 and TRBJ2-4, with TRBD1 identical over 8 bases. Germline V CDR1 and CDR2: WSHSY, SAAADI. CDR3 length: 15 amino acids. With 6 bases clipped from V and 6 bases from J, the junction kept 10 bases outside the gene matches. The CDR3 protein is CASRMTGDRRNIQYF. CDR3 in DNA: TGCGCCAGCAGGATGACAGGGGATCGAAGAAACATTCAGTACTTC.

The J gene is TRBJ2-1, the V gene TRBV5-6, with unresolved D. The CDR3 is made up of 15 amino acids. Germline values: CDR1 SGHDT, CDR2 YYEEEE. V lost 1 base, J lost 0 bases, and 8 bases lay in between. The CDR3 reads CASSLNSGSYNEQFF. CDR3 nucleotides: TGTGCCAGCAGCTTGAACTCTGGCTCCTACAATGAGCAGTTCTTC.

For this clone: Additional DNA sequences in this sample encode the identical CDR3. The chain has TRBV12-5 and TRBJ2-7; the match to TRBD1 covers 8 bases. CDR1 is LGHNT and CDR2 is FRNRAP in the germline V gene. Trimming took 6 bases from V and 3 from J; bases not matched to a gene: 4. The CDR3 has 13 residues. Here the CDR3 DNA reads TGTGCTAGTGGCCTTGACAGGGGCTACGAGCAGTACTTC. As protein: CASGLDRGYEQYF.

The chain joins TRBV29-1 to TRBJ2-5; 7 bases map to TRBD2. The CDR3 contains 13 residues. The V and J ends lost 4 bases and 5 bases, in that order; junction bases with no gene match: 7. In germline, CDR1 is SQVTM, CDR2 ANQGSEA. The CDR3 protein is CSVARGSRETQYF. CDR3 coding DNA: TGCAGCGTTGCTCGCGGGAGTCGCGAGACCCAGTACTTC.

V is TRBV19 and J is TRBJ1-2, with D perhaps matching TRBD1 (6 bases). The V and J ends lost 1 base and 8 bases respectively, with 11 bases between them. In germline, CDR1 is LNHDA, CDR2 SQIVND (reference sequence). The CDR3 spans 13 residues. The CDR3 region is CASSIVQGRGYTF. CDR3 nucleotides: TGTGCCAGTAGTATAGTACAGGGCAGGGGCTACACCTTC.

Only a few counts were recorded for this clone. The chain is built from TRBV28 and TRBJ1-1; a weak D match, TRBD1 (6 bases). The CDR3 consists of 13 residues. Germline CDR1 is MDHEN and CDR2 is SYDVKM. Trimming removed 7 bases from V and 5 bases from J, with 14 bases in between. The CDR3 bases are TGTGCCAGCAACGGATTCAGGGGAACTGAAGCTTTCTTT. This translates into CASNGFRGTEAFF.

The chain joins TRBV28 to TRBJ1-2; 8 bases match TRBD1. CDR1 is MDHEN and CDR2 is SYDVKM in the germline V gene. V lost 1 base, J lost 7 bases, and 8 bases stayed unmatched. This CDR3 spans 15 amino acids. The CDR3, as DNA: TGTGCCAGCAGTTTATTCGGACAGGGAGGACGTGGCTACACCTTC. Amino acid sequence: CASSLFGQGGRGYTF.

The V call is TRBV10-1, the J call TRBJ1-1; D gene ambiguous. Trimming removed 2 bases from V and 1 base from J, with 14 bases in between. The CDR3 consists of 16 residues. The germline CDR1 and CDR2 sequences are WNHNN and SYGVQD (reference sequence). As DNA, the CDR3 is TGCGCCAGCAGTGAGGGAAAGGGAGAAGGGAACACTGAAGCTTTCTTT. Translated: CASSEGKGEGNTEAFF.

The rearrangement uses TRBV7-6 and TRBJ2-1; 11 bases align to TRBD2. V trimming: 5 bases; J trimming: 10 bases; junction bases outside the gene matches: 7. The CDR3 sequence is 14 residues long. Germline V gene sequence: CDR1 SGHVS, CDR2 FNYEAQ. CDR3 coding DNA: TGTGCCAGCAGCCCGGGACTAGCGGCGAGCGAGCAGTTCTTC. As protein: CASSPGLAASEQFF.

The CDR3 sequence: CASSQTWASYEQYF. The DNA for the CDR3 is TGTGCCAGCAGCCAAACCTGGGCCTCCTACGAGCAGTACTTC. The rearrangement uses TRBV9 and TRBJ2-7; D is unresolved. The V gene lost 4 bases and the J gene lost 0 bases, with 11 bases spanning the gap. This CDR3 comprises 14 residues. Germline CDR1 and CDR2: SGDLS and YYNGEE. Looking up the rest from reference TRBV9 and TRBJ2-7 gives the full variable domain: DSGVTQTPKHLITATGQRVTLRCSPRSGDLSVYWYQQSLDQGLQFLIQYYNGEERAKGNILERFSAQQFPDLHSELNLSSLELGDSALYFCASSQTWASYEQYFGPGTRLTVT.

This clone occurred once. The chain uses TRBV10-2 and TRBJ2-7; D possibly corresponds to TRBD1 (6 bases). The ends were cut back, 7 bases at V and 3 bases at J, with 13 bases in the middle. There are 13 residues in the CDR3. CDR1 and CDR2 (germline): WSHSY, SAAADI. DNA of the CDR3: TGCGCCAGCAAATCCAGGGGTTTCTACGAGCAGTACTTC. This codes for CASKSRGFYEQYF.

In DNA form, the CDR3 reads TGTGCCAGCAGTGAAGACAGGTCGTCCTATGGCTACACCTTC. Protein product: CASSEDRSSYGYTF. The chain recombines TRBV2 with TRBJ1-2; a possible D gene is TRBD1 (5 bases). V lost 1 base to trimming and J lost 4 bases, with 10 bases between them. Germline V CDR1 and CDR2: SNHLY, FYNNEI. This CDR3 has 14 residues.